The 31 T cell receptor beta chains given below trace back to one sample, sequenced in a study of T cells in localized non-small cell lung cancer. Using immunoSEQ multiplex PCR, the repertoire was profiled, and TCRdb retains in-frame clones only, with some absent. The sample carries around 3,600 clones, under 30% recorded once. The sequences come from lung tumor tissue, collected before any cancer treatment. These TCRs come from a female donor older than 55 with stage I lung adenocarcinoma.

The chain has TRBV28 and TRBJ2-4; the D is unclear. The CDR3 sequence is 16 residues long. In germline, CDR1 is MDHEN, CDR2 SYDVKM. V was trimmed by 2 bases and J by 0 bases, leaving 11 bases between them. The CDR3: CASSLIPNLAKNIQYF. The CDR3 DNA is TGTGCCAGCAGTTTAATTCCGAACCTAGCCAAAAACATTCAGTACTTC.

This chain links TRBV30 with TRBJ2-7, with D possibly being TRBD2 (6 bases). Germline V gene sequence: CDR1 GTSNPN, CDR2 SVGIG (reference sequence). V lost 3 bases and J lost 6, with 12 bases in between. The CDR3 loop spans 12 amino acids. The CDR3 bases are TGTGCCTGGAGAGGCGGGGTTGCCGAGCAGTACTTC. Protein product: CAWRGGVAEQYF.

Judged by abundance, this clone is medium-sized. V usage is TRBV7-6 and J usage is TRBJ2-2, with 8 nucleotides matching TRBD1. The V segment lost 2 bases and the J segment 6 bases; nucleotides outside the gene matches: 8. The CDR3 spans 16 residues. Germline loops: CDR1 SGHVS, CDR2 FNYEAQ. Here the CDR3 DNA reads TGTGCCAGCAGCTTACCCCGGACAGGGAATTCCGGGGAGCTGTTTTTT. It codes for CASSLPRTGNSGELFF.

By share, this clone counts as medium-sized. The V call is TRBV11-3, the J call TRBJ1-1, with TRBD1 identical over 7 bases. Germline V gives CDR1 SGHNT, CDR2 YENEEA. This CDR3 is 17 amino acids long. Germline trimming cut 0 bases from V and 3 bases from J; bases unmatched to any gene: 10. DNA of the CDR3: TGTGCCAGCAGCTTAGAAATGAGGACAGGTTTGGACACTGAAGCTTTCTTT. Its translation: CASSLEMRTGLDTEAFF.

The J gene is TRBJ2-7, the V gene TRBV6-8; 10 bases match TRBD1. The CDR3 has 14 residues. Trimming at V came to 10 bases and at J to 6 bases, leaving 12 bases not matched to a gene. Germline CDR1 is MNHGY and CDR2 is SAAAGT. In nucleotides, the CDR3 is TGTGCCATCACCGAGGACAGGGGGACAAGCGAGCAGTACTTC. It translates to CAITEDRGTSEQYF.

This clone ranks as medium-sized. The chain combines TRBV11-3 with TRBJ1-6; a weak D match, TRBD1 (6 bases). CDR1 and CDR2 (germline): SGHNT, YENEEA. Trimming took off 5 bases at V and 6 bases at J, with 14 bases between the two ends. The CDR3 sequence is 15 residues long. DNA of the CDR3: TGTGCCAGCAGCGGGGAGCAGGGGAGTAATTCACCCCTCCACTTT. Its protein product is CASSGEQGSNSPLHF.

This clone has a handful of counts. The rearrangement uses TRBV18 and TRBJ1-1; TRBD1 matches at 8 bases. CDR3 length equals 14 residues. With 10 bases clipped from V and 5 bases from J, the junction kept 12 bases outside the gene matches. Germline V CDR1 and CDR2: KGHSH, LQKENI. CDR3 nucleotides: TGTGCCACCGAACCTCAGGGGGCGCAGACTGAAGCTTTCTTT. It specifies CATEPQGAQTEAFF.

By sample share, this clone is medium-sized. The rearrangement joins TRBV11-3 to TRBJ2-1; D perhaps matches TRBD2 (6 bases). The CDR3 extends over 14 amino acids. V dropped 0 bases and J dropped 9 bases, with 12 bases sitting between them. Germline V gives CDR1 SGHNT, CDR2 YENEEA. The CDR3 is CASSLEVWEAEQFF. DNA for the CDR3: TGTGCCAGCAGCTTAGAAGTTTGGGAGGCTGAGCAGTTCTTC.

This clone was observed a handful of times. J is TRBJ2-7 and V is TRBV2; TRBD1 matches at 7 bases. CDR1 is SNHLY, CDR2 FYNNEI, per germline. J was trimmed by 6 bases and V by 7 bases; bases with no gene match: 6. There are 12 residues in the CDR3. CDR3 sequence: CASMRDSAEQYF. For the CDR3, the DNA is TGTGCCAGCATGAGGGACAGTGCCGAGCAGTACTTC.

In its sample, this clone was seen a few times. The CDR3 is CASSRTGTYSYEQYF. CDR3 bases: TGTGCCAGCAGCCGTACCGGGACATACTCCTACGAGCAGTACTTC. The chain has TRBV11-3 and TRBJ2-7; D perhaps matches TRBD1 (6 bases). From germline, CDR1 is SGHNT and CDR2 YENEEA. V was trimmed by 5 bases and J by 0 bases, leaving 14 bases between them. This CDR3 is built from 15 residues.

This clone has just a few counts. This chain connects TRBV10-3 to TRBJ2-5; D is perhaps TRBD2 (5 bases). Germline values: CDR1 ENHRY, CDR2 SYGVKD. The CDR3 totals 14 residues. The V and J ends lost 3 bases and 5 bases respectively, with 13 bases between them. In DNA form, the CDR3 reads TGTGCCATCAGTGAAAACCCTCGGAGGGAGACCCAGTACTTC. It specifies CAISENPRRETQYF.

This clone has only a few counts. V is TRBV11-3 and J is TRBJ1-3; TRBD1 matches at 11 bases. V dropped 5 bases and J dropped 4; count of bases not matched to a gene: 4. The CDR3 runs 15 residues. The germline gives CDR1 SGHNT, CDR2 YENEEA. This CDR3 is CASSRTGGNGNTIYF. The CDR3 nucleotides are TGTGCCAGCAGCAGGACAGGGGGCAACGGAAACACCATATATTTT. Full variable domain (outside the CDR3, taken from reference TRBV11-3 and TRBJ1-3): EAGVVQSPRYKIIEKKQPVAFWCNPISGHNTLYWYLQNLGQGPELLIRYENEEAVDDSQLPKDRFSAERLKGVDSTLKIQPAELGDSAVYLCASSRTGGNGNTIYFGEGSWLTVV.

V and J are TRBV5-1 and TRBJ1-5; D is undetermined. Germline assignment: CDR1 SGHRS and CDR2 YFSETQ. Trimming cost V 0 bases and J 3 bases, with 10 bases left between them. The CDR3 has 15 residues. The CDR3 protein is CASSLVPSNNQPQHF. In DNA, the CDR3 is TGCGCCAGCAGCTTGGTTCCGTCAAACAATCAGCCCCAGCATTTT.

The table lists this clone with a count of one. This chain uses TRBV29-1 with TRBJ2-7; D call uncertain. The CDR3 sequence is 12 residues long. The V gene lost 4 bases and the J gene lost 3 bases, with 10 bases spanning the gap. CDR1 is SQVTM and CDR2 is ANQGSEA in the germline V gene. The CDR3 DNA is TGCAGCGTTGTGGTACAAAACTACGAGCAGTACTTC. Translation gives CSVVVQNYEQYF.

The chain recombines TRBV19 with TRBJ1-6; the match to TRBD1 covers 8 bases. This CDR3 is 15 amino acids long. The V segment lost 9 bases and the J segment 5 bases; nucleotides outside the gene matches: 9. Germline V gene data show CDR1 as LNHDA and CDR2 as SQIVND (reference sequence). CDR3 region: CASNPDRVNNSPLHF. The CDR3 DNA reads TGTGCCAGCAACCCGGACAGGGTTAATAATTCACCCCTCCACTTT.

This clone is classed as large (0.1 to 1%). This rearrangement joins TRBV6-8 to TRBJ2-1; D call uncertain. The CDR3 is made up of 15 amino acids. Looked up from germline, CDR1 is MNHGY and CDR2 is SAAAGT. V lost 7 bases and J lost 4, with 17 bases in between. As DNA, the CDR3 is TGTGCCAGCACTACCAATTGGTGGCGATACAATGAGCAGTTCTTC. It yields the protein CASTTNWWRYNEQFF.

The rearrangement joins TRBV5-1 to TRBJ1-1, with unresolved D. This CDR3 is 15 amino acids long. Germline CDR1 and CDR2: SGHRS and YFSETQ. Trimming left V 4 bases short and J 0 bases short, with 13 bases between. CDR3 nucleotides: TGCGCCAGCAGCACCCGCGGGGTGATGAACACTGAAGCTTTCTTT. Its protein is CASSTRGVMNTEAFF.

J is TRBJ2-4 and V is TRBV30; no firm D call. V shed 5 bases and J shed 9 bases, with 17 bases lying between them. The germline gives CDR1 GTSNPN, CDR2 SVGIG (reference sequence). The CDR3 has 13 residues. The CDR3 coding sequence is TGTGCCTGGGGGATGGGCAGCGTCGGCATTCAGTACTTC. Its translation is CAWGMGSVGIQYF.

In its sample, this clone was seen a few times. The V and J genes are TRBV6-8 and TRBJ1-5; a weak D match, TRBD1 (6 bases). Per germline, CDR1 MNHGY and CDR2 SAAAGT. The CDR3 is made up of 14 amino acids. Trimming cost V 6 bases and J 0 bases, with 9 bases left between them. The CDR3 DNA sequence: TGTGCCAGCAGCCAGGGGTTTAGCAATCAGCCCCAGCATTTT. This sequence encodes CASSQGFSNQPQHF.

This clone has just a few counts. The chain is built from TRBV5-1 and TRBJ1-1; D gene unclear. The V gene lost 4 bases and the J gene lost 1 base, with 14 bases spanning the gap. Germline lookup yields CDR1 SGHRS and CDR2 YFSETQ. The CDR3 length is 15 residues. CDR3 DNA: TGCGCCAGCAGCGCCTCTGGACGGTCGAACACTGAAGCTTTCTTT. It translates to CASSASGRSNTEAFF.

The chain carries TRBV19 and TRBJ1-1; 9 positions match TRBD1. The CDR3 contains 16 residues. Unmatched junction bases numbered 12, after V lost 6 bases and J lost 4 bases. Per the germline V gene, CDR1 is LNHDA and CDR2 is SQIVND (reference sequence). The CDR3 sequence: CASSPGQGSAGTEAFF. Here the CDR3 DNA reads TGTGCCAGTAGCCCGGGACAGGGCTCGGCAGGCACTGAAGCTTTCTTT.

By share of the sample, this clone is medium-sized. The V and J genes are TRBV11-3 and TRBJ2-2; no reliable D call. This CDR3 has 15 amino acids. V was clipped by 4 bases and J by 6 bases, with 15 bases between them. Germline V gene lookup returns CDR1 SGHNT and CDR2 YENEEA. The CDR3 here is CASSSSLTVPGELFF. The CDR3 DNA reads TGTGCCAGCAGCTCATCACTAACAGTACCCGGGGAGCTGTTTTTT.

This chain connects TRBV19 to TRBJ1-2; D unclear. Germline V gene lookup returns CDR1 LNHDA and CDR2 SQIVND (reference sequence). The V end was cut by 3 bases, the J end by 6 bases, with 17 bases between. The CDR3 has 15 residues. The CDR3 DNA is TGTGCCAGTAGTATTACCCCCACAGCACACAATGGCTACACCTTC. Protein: CASSITPTAHNGYTF.

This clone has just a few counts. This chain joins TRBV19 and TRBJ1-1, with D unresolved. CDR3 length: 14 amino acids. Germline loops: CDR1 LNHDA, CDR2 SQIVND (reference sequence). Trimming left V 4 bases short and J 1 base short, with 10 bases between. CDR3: CASSSPRPNTEAFF. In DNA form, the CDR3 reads TGTGCCAGTAGTAGCCCCAGGCCGAACACTGAAGCTTTCTTT.

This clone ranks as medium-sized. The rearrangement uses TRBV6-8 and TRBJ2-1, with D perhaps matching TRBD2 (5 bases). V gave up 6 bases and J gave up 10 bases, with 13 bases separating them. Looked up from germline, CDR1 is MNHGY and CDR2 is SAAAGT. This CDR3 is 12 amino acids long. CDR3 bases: TGTGCCAGCAGAACCCGGGGTTGGGAGCAGTTCTTC. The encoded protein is CASRTRGWEQFF.

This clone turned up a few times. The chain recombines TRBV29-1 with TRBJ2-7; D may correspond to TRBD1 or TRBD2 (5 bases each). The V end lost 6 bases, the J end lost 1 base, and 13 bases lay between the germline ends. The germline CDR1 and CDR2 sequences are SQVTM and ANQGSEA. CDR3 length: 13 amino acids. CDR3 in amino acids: CSVYPGPSYEQYF. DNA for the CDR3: TGCAGCGTGTACCCGGGACCTTCCTACGAGCAGTACTTC.

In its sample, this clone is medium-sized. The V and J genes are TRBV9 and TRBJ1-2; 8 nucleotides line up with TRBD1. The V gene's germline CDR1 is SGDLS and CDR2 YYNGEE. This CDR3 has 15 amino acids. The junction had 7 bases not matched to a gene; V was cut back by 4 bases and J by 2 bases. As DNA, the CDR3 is TGTGCCAGCAGCCCAAGGACAGGGACGAACTATGGCTACACCTTC. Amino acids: CASSPRTGTNYGYTF.

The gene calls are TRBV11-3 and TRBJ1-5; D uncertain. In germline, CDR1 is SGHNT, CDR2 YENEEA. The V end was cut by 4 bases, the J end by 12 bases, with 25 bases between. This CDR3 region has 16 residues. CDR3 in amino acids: CASSSAGSGSSSSQHF. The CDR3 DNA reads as TGTGCCAGCAGCTCCGCTGGGTCAGGCTCGTCCTCCAGCCAGCATTTT.

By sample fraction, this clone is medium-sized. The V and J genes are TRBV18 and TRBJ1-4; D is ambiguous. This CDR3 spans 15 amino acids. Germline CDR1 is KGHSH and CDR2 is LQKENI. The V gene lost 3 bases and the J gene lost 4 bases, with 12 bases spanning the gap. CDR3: CASSPSSGINEKLFF. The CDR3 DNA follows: TGTGCCAGCTCACCGTCGTCGGGAATTAATGAAAAACTGTTTTTT.

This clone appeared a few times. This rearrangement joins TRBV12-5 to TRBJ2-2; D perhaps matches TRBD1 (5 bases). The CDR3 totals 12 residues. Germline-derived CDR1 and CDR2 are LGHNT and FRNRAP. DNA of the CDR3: TGTGCCAGCAACAGGAGTCCCGGGGAGCTGTTTTTT. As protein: CASNRSPGELFF.

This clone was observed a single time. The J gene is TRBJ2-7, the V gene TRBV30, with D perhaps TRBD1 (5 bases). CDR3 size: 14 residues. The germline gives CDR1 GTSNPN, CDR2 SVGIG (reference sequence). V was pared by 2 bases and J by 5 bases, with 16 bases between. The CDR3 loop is CAWSFVYRHHEQYF. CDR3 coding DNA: TGTGCCTGGAGTTTCGTCTACAGGCATCACGAGCAGTACTTC.